This T cell receptor (beta chain) was recorded in a study of vaccination and CD4 T cells after COVID-19. Overall study findings and caveats: Convalescent patients showed a median 86.3% of reactive clones that were seen only post-vaccination.

This clonotype has a handful of counts. Its antigen remains unidentified. With the Oncomine TCR Beta short-read assay, DNA from cultured CD4+ T cells was sequenced. From the PCR reads, TCRdb called clonotypes with MiXCR, one entry per CDR3 protein. The sample carries more than 9,500 distinct CDR3 sequences, about 48% recorded once. The treatment was: roughly 11-day PBMC culture with coronavirus spike peptide pools or control peptides (ViraFEST assay). Before TCRs were sequenced, ViraFEST expanded antigen-specific T cells with peptide pools. Source: cultured CD4+ T cells from blood, taken after SARS-CoV-2 vaccination. This clonotype originated in a human donor with COVID-19.

In DNA form, the CDR3 reads TGTGCCACCAGCAGAGCTGGGACAGGGGCTAACTATGGCTACACCTTC. This codes for CATSRAGTGANYGYTF. The V and J genes are TRBV15 and TRBJ1-2, with 10 bases matching TRBD1. The CDR3 totals 16 residues. CDR1 LNHNV and CDR2 YYDKDF come from the germline V gene (reference sequence). V lost 1 base, J lost 0 bases, and 2 bases stayed unmatched.